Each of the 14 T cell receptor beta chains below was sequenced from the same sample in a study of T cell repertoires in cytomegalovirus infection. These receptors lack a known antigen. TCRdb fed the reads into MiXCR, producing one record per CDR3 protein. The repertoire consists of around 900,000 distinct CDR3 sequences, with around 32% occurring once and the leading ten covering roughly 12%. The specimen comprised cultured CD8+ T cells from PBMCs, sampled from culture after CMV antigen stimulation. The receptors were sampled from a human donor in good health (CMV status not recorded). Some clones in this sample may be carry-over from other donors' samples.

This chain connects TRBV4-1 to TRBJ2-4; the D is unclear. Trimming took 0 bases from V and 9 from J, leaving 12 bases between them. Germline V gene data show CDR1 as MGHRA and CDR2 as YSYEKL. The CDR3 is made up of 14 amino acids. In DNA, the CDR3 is TGCGCCAGCAGCCAAGAAGAAGGAGTTGGCATTCAGTACTTC. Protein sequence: CASSQEEGVGIQYF.

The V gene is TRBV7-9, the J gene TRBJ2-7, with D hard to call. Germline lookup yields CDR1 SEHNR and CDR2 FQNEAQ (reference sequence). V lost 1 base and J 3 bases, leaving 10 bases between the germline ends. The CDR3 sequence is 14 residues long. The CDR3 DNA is TGTGCCAGCAGCTTAGACTGGAATAGCTACGAGCAGTACTTC. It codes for CASSLDWNSYEQYF.

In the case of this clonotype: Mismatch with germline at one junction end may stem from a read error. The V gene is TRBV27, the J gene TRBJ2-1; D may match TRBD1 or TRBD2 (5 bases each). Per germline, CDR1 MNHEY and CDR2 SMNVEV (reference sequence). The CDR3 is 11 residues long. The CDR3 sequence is CVSSGGYEQFF. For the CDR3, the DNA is TGTGTCAGCAGTGGGGGTTATGAGCAGTTCTTC.

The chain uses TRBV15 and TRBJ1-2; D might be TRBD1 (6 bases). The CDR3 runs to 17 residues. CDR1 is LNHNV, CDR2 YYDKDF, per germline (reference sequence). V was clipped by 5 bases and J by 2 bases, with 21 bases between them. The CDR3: CATSLRPGTGINYGYTF. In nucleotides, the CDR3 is TGTGCCACCAGCCTCCGCCCTGGCACAGGGATAAACTATGGCTACACCTTC.

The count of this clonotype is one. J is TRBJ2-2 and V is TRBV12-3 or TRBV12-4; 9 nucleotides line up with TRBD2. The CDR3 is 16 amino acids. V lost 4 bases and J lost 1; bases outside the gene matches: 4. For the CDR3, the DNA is TGTGCCAGCAGTTCCAGGACTAGCGTGAACACCGGGGAGCTGTTTTTT. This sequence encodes CASSSRTSVNTGELFF.

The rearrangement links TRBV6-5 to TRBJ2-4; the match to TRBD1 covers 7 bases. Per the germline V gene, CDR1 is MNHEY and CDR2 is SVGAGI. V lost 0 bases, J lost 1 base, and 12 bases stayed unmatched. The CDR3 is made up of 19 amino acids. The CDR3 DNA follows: TGTGCCAGCAGTTACTCGACAGGGAATCTTCTGGGGGCCAAAAACATTCAGTACTTC. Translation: CASSYSTGNLLGAKNIQYF.

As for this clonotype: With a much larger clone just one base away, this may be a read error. In DNA, the CDR3 is TGTGCCAGCTGCTCAGGGATAGCGTACGAGCAGTACTTC. Translation: CASCSGIAYEQYF. This chain joins TRBV27 and TRBJ2-7; perhaps D is TRBD1 or TRBD2 (5 bases each). V was trimmed by 8 bases and J by 4 bases, leaving 15 bases between them. CDR1 MNHEY and CDR2 SMNVEV come from the germline V gene (reference sequence). The length of the CDR3 is 13 residues.

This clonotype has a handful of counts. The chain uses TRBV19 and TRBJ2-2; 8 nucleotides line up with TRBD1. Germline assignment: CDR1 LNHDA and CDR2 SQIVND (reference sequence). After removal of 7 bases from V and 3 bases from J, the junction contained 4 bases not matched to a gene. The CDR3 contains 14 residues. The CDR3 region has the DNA TGTGCCAGTACCGACAGGGGAGACACCGGGGAGCTGTTTTTT. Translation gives CASTDRGDTGELFF.

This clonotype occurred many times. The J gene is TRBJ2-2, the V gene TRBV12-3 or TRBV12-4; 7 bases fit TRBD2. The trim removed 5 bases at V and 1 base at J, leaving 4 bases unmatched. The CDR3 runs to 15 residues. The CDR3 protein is CASSGGDWNTGELFF. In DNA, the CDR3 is TGTGCCAGCAGTGGGGGGGACTGGAACACCGGGGAGCTGTTTTTT.

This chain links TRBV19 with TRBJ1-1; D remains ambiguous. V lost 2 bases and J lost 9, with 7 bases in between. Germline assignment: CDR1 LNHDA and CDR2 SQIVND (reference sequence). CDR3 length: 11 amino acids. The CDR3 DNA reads TGTGCCAGTAGTATACCTGGAAAAGCTTTCTTT. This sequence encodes CASSIPGKAFF.

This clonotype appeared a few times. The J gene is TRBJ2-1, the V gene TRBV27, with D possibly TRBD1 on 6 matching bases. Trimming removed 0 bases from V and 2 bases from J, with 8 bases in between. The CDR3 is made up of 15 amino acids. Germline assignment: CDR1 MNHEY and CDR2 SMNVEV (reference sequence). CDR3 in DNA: TGTGCCAGCAGTTTATCGGGGGCTACCTACAATGAGCAGTTCTTC. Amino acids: CASSLSGATYNEQFF.

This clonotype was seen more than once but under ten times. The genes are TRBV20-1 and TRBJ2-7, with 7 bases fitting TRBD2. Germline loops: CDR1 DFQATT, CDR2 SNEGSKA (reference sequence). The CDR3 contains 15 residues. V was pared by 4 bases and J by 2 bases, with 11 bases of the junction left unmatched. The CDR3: CSAIVLIGGAYEQYV. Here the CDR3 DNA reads TGCAGTGCTATCGTGTTGATTGGGGGGGCCTACGAGCAGTACGTC.

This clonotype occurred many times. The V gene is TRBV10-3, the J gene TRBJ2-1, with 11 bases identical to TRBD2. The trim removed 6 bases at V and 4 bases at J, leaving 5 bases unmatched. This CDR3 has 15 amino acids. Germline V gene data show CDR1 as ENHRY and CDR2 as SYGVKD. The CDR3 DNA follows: TGTGCCATCAGCCCTACTAGCGGGGGATACAATGAGCAGTTCTTC. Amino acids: CAISPTSGGYNEQFF.

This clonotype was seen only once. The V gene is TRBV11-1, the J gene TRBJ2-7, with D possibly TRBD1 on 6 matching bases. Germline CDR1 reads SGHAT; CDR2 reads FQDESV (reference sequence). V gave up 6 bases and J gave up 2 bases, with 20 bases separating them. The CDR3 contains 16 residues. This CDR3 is CASSPILGASPYEQYV. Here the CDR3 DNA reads TGTGCCAGCAGTCCAATCCTGGGGGCCTCACCCTACGAGCAGTACGTC.